The next 29 T cell receptor beta chains were all read from a single sample in a study of long-term antiretroviral therapy in people with HIV. Sequencing relied on immunoSEQ assay v3.0, run at survey level. Method: immunoSEQ multiplex PCR; TCRdb's copy keeps in-frame clones and lacks some. The sample has some 23,000 clones, roughly 82% seen once; the top ten hold 4% to 6%. The sequences come from unsorted PBMCs, collected 0.3 years after starting antiretroviral therapy. The receptors stem from a man aged 50-59 years with HIV.

The chain joins TRBV7-9 to TRBJ2-5, with D maybe TRBD1 (6 bases). V gave up 8 bases and J gave up 4 bases, with 17 bases separating them. The CDR3 covers 14 residues. Germline CDR1 and CDR2: SEHNR and FQNEAQ (reference sequence). The CDR3 loop is CASQLTQGRETQYF. As DNA, the CDR3 is TGTGCCAGCCAGCTTACCCAGGGGAGAGAGACCCAGTACTTC.

This clone has just one count. This rearrangement joins TRBV5-6 to TRBJ2-1, with D perhaps TRBD2 (5 bases). V lost 1 base to trimming and J lost 8 bases, with 28 bases between them. The CDR3 consists of 19 residues. Germline CDR1 is SGHDT and CDR2 is YYEEEE. CDR3 coding DNA: TGTGCCAGCAGCTTGTATAAGGGCGTAGTTAGCGATGTCGAGGATGAGCAGTTCTTC. Protein: CASSLYKGVVSDVEDEQFF.

Only one count was recorded for this clone. The chain carries TRBV5-1 and TRBJ1-3; 10 nucleotides align to TRBD1. V trimming: 0 bases; J trimming: 8 bases; junction bases outside the gene matches: 5. The CDR3 covers 15 residues. Germline-derived CDR1 and CDR2 are SGHRS and YFSETQ. The CDR3 coding sequence is TGCGCCAGCAGCTTGGATTGGACAGGGGGTGACACCATATATTTT. This sequence encodes CASSLDWTGGDTIYF. Full variable domain (remainder filled in from reference TRBV5-1 and TRBJ1-3): KAGVTQTPRYLIKTRGQQVTLSCSPISGHRSVSWYQQTPGQGLQFLFEYFSETQRNKGNFPGRFSGRQFSNSRSEMNVSTLELGDSALYLCASSLDWTGGDTIYFGEGSWLTVV.

The genes are TRBV11-2 and TRBJ1-2, with D maybe TRBD1 (6 bases). Germline lookup yields CDR1 SGHAT and CDR2 FQNNGV. This CDR3 has 16 amino acids. Between the trimmed V and J ends, which lost 1 base and 6 bases, there was a span of 18 bases. The CDR3 here is CASSLGIHRVIDGYTF. CDR3 sequence (DNA): TGTGCCAGCAGCTTAGGAATACACAGGGTTATAGATGGCTACACCTTC. Supplemented by reference TRBV11-2 and TRBJ1-2, the full variable domain reads EAGVAQSPRYKIIEKRQSVAFWCNPISGHATLYWYQQILGQGPKLLIQFQNNGVVDDSQLPKDRFSAERLKGVDSTLKIQPAKLEDSAVYLCASSLGIHRVIDGYTFGSGTRLTVV.

The rearrangement links TRBV7-8 to TRBJ1-5; D might be TRBD1 (5 bases). Germline V gene sequence: CDR1 SGHVS, CDR2 FQNEAQ. The CDR3 covers 15 residues. Trimming left V 4 bases short and J 7 bases short, with 17 bases between. CDR3 sequence: CASSWRGYTKQPQHF. Written as DNA, the CDR3 is TGTGCCAGCAGCTGGAGGGGATATACCAAACAGCCCCAGCATTTT.

The chain recombines TRBV20-1 with TRBJ1-4, with TRBD1 as a possible D gene (5 bases). The germline V gene has CDR1 DFQATT and CDR2 SNEGSKA (reference sequence). Trimming left V 2 bases short and J 15 bases short, with 13 bases between. The CDR3 length is 11 residues. CDR3 DNA: TGCAGTGCTAGATGGCCCCCGGGGGTGTTTTTT. This codes for CSARWPPGVFF.

The chain couples TRBV12-5 to TRBJ2-1; 10 bases are shared with TRBD2. In germline, CDR1 is LGHNT, CDR2 FRNRAP. Trimming removed 2 bases from V and 4 bases from J; junction bases left unmatched: 11. This CDR3 has 18 residues. The CDR3 loop is CASGLTISLAGLYNEQFF. CDR3 bases: TGTGCTAGTGGTTTGACCATCTCACTAGCGGGACTATACAATGAGCAGTTCTTC.

This chain uses TRBV5-1 with TRBJ2-1; D not resolved. The germline V and J ends were trimmed by 2 bases and 6 bases, with 12 bases remaining between them. The CDR3 runs 14 residues. The germline gives CDR1 SGHRS, CDR2 YFSETQ. Here the CDR3 reads CASSFRTPLNEQFF. CDR3 nucleotide sequence: TGCGCCAGCAGCTTCCGTACCCCTCTCAATGAGCAGTTCTTC.

This clone occurred once. This rearrangement joins TRBV28 to TRBJ2-1; TRBD2 aligns across 12 bases. Germline CDR1 and CDR2: MDHEN and SYDVKM. The CDR3 has 18 residues. The ends lost 5 bases at V and 3 bases at J; junction bases unmatched: 11. CDR3 sequence: CASSPFHWTSGDYNEQFF. CDR3 nucleotides: TGTGCCAGCAGTCCCTTCCATTGGACTAGCGGGGACTACAATGAGCAGTTCTTC. The complete variable domain, with remaining parts taken from reference TRBV28 and TRBJ2-1, reads DVKVTQSSRYLVKRTGEKVFLECVQDMDHENMFWYRQDPGLGLRLIYFSYDVKMKEKGDIPEGYSVSREKKERFSLILESASTNQTSMYLCASSPFHWTSGDYNEQFFGPGTRLTVL.

The V call is TRBV7-2, the J call TRBJ1-1, with 7 bases matching TRBD1. V trimming: 7 bases; J trimming: 2 bases; junction bases outside the gene matches: 4. Germline lookup yields CDR1 SGHTA and CDR2 FQGNSA. The CDR3 spans 13 residues. This CDR3 reads CASTDRVNTEAFF. CDR3 bases: TGTGCCAGCACCGACAGGGTCAACACTGAAGCTTTCTTT.

This clone was recorded once. The chain couples TRBV12-5 to TRBJ2-1; D gene ambiguous. Germline V gene data show CDR1 as LGHNT and CDR2 as FRNRAP. V lost 3 bases and J 6 bases, leaving 15 bases between the germline ends. The CDR3 contains 15 residues. The DNA of the CDR3 is TGTGCTAGTGGTTTACTCCCTCGACTGCTCAATGAGCAGTTCTTC. As protein: CASGLLPRLLNEQFF.

J is TRBJ2-3 and V is TRBV2; D possibly corresponds to TRBD1 (6 bases). Germline V gene lookup returns CDR1 SNHLY and CDR2 FYNNEI. The CDR3 sequence is 15 residues long. The chain's CDR3 is CASTAGTISTDTQYF. CDR3 DNA: TGTGCGTCCACGGCCGGGACAATAAGCACAGATACGCAGTATTTT. The full variable domain, in which reference TRBV2 and TRBJ2-3 provide the parts outside the CDR3, is EPEVTQTPSHQVTQMGQEVILRCVPISNHLYFYWYRQILGQKVEFLVSFYNNEISEKSEIFDDQFSVERPDGSNFTLKIRSTKLEDSAMYFCASTAGTISTDTQYFGPGTRLTVL.

J is TRBJ2-5 and V is TRBV7-9; 7 bases agree with TRBD2. The V gene's germline CDR1 is SEHNR and CDR2 FQNEAQ (reference sequence). Trimming took 1 base from V and 5 from J; bases not matched to a gene: 4. This CDR3 has 14 residues. CDR3 loop: CASSLGGGDETQYF. CDR3 nucleotides: TGTGCCAGCAGCTTAGGTGGGGGGGACGAGACCCAGTACTTC.

The V call is TRBV6-5, the J call TRBJ1-2; the D gene is possibly TRBD1 (5 bases). Germline values: CDR1 MNHEY, CDR2 SVGAGI. The CDR3 is 12 residues long. V was pared by 2 bases and J by 6 bases, with 7 bases between. In DNA form, the CDR3 reads TGTGCCAGCAGTTACAGGGGAGATGGCTACACCTTC. It codes for CASSYRGDGYTF.

The chain couples TRBV9 to TRBJ1-1; D gene uncertain. CDR3 length: 13 residues. Trimming left V 3 bases short and J 0 bases short, with 6 bases between. The germline gives CDR1 SGDLS, CDR2 YYNGEE. CDR3 protein: CASSGRVNTEAFF. CDR3 coding DNA: TGTGCCAGCAGCGGACGGGTGAACACTGAAGCTTTCTTT.

In this sample, this clone turned up a few times. The chain couples TRBV28 to TRBJ1-2; TRBD1 agrees at 7 bases. The V and J ends lost 3 bases and 7 bases, in that order; junction bases with no gene match: 5. From germline, CDR1 is MDHEN and CDR2 SYDVKM. The CDR3 runs 13 residues. The CDR3 reads CASSFYRGSGYTF. In nucleotides, the CDR3 is TGTGCCAGCAGTTTCTACAGGGGATCTGGCTACACCTTC.

The chain recombines TRBV6-1 with TRBJ2-7; D may be TRBD2 (6 bases). The CDR3 loop spans 15 amino acids. Germline loops: CDR1 MNHNS, CDR2 SASEGT. Trimming shortened V by 1 base and J by 0 bases, and 10 bases separated the two germline ends. The CDR3 region has the DNA TGTGCCAGCAGTGAAGAGGAGGGTGCCTCCTACGAGCAGTACTTC. This encodes CASSEEEGASYEQYF.

The rearrangement uses TRBV11-2 and TRBJ1-2; a possible D gene is TRBD1 (5 bases). The V end lost 5 bases, the J end lost 4 bases, and 23 bases lay between the germline ends. Germline loops: CDR1 SGHAT, CDR2 FQNNGV. This CDR3 is built from 17 residues. DNA of the CDR3: TGTGCCAGCAGCGCCATACCGGGACGTCCCGGGGGCTATGGCTACACCTTC. It codes for CASSAIPGRPGGYGYTF.

This rearrangement joins TRBV5-1 to TRBJ2-7, with 7 bases matching TRBD1. CDR1 and CDR2 from the germline V gene are SGHRS and YFSETQ. The CDR3 runs 14 residues. With 0 bases clipped from V and 2 bases from J, the junction kept 2 bases outside the gene matches. The CDR3 sequence is CASSLAGTAYEQYF. CDR3 bases: TGCGCCAGCAGCTTGGCCGGGACAGCCTACGAGCAGTACTTC.

The CDR3 region is CASSQEPGVWETQYF. The CDR3 DNA reads TGCGCCAGCAGCCAAGAACCGGGAGTATGGGAGACCCAGTACTTC. The chain has TRBV4-3 and TRBJ2-5; TRBD2 is a possible D gene (6 bases). Deletions cut 0 bases from V and 5 bases from J, with 13 bases between. Germline values: CDR1 LGHNA, CDR2 YSLEER. The CDR3 loop spans 15 amino acids.

This clone appeared a few times. J is TRBJ1-5 and V is TRBV4-3; D possibly corresponds to TRBD1 (5 bases). There are 19 residues in the CDR3. Germline CDR1 is LGHNA and CDR2 is YSLEER. V lost 3 bases, J lost 1 base, and 22 bases lay in between. The CDR3 DNA is TGCGCCAGCAGCCAGATCCTCGGGGCGGAGGGTTGGAGCAATCAGCCCCAGCATTTT. Protein: CASSQILGAEGWSNQPQHF.

The rearrangement uses TRBV4-3 and TRBJ1-4, with D perhaps matching TRBD1 (5 bases). The germline CDR1 and CDR2 sequences are LGHNA and YSLEER. This CDR3 spans 17 amino acids. Trimming left V 2 bases short and J 0 bases short, with 13 bases between. This chain's CDR3 is CASSQPGDPSTNEKLFF. CDR3 nucleotide sequence: TGCGCCAGCAGCCAACCCGGGGACCCCTCAACTAATGAAAAACTGTTTTTT.

The genes are TRBV7-6 and TRBJ2-2; unclear D gene. Trimming removed 5 bases from V and 4 bases from J, with 11 bases in between. Germline CDR1 and CDR2: SGHVS and FNYEAQ. CDR3 length: 14 amino acids. CDR3: CASSMRTSTGELFF. Here the CDR3 DNA reads TGTGCCAGCAGCATGAGGACGAGCACCGGGGAGCTGTTTTTT.

This clone was observed a single time. The rearrangement links TRBV7-2 to TRBJ2-3; D gene ambiguous. The CDR3 is 14 amino acids. The germline V gene encodes CDR1 SGHTA and CDR2 FQGNSA. Trimming left V 5 bases short and J 8 bases short, with 17 bases between. The CDR3 is CASSVHGPGGTQYF. The CDR3 DNA follows: TGTGCCAGCAGCGTACACGGACCCGGCGGTACGCAGTATTTT. The full variable domain, with the rest looked up from reference TRBV7-2 and TRBJ2-3, is GAGVSQSPSNKVTEKGKDVELRCDPISGHTALYWYRQSLGQGLEFLIYFQGNSAPDKSGLPSDRFSAERTGGSVSTLTIQRTQQEDSAVYLCASSVHGPGGTQYFGPGTRLTVL.

The chain recombines TRBV6-6 with TRBJ2-5; 9 nucleotides match TRBD2. Unmatched junction bases numbered 5, after V lost 4 bases and J lost 5 bases. The CDR3 covers 14 residues. CDR1 and CDR2 (germline): MNHNY, SVGAGI (reference sequence). This chain's CDR3 is CASSSAGGLETQYF. The CDR3 DNA follows: TGTGCCAGCAGTTCCGCGGGGGGGCTTGAGACCCAGTACTTC.

The chain uses TRBV6-1 and TRBJ2-2, with 7 bases matching TRBD1. This CDR3 region has 14 residues. V gave up 4 bases and J gave up 6 bases; unmatched junction bases: 5. Germline values: CDR1 MNHNS, CDR2 SASEGT. CDR3 region: CASSVSQGAGELFF. The CDR3 coding sequence is TGTGCCAGCAGTGTTAGCCAGGGGGCCGGGGAGCTGTTTTTT.

The V and J genes are TRBV7-9 and TRBJ2-1; TRBD1 matches at 8 bases. Germline V gene lookup returns CDR1 SEHNR and CDR2 FQNEAQ (reference sequence). This CDR3 is 16 amino acids long. V lost 5 bases, J lost 1 base, and 7 bases stayed unmatched. The CDR3 reads CASSPWTGPSYNEQFF. The CDR3 DNA reads TGTGCCAGCAGCCCGTGGACAGGGCCGTCCTACAATGAGCAGTTCTTC.

The chain is built from TRBV30 and TRBJ1-1, with D unresolved. Between the trimmed V and J ends, which lost 4 bases and 10 bases, there was a span of 13 bases. Germline V lookup: CDR1 GTSNPN, CDR2 SVGIG (reference sequence). The CDR3 has 11 residues. Here the CDR3 DNA reads TGTGCCTGGACGGTGGGCTGGACAGCTTTCTTT. This encodes CAWTVGWTAFF.

The V and J genes are TRBV4-3 and TRBJ2-1; D is possibly TRBD2 (5 bases). Trimming removed 2 bases from V and 0 bases from J, with 17 bases in between. CDR3 size: 18 residues. The germline V gene encodes CDR1 LGHNA and CDR2 YSLEER. The CDR3: CASSQNPWTAPSYNEQFF. CDR3 bases: TGCGCCAGCAGCCAAAATCCCTGGACTGCCCCCTCCTACAATGAGCAGTTCTTC.